This T cell receptor gamma chain is drawn from a study of γδ T cells in repeated Plasmodium falciparum infection. About the research overall: Malaria-naive adults were infected with P. falciparum NF54 four times over roughly 620 days. Samples were taken at baseline, before some infections, and 21 days after each.

This clone was seen more than once but under ten times. Its antigen is currently unknown. A read error likely explains this, since a far larger clone differs by one base. Within the sample, other DNA sequences also encode this same CDR3. TCRdb fed the multiplex PCR reads into CATT to redo clone calling. Counted here are 28,000 or so gamma-chain clones, 1.4% occurring once; the ten biggest clones make up approximately 19%. Bulk repertoires came from Vgamma9/Vdelta2+ or Vdelta2-negative gammadelta T cells flow-sorted from PBMC. Germline loops: CDR1 VTNTFY, CDR2 YDVSTARD (reference sequence). The CDR3 loop spans 14 amino acids. Findings and limits, study-wide: The Malian cohort came from a small rural village of predominantly one ethnic group. Malian children's Vdelta2-negative repertoires appeared more expanded and less diverse than Australians'.

This clonotype originated in a pool of human donors (malaria-infected and uninfected, not separated). This chain connects TRGV3 to TRGJP2. Sequences were obtained from gamma-delta T cells from blood. The CDR3, as DNA: TGTGCCACCTGGGACAGGCTCTTTGATTGGATCAAGACGTTC. This translates into CATWDRLFDWIKTF.